The 24 T cell receptor beta chains listed next were all sequenced from one sample in a study of T-cell memory formation after mild COVID-19. Using its own MiXCR run on the 5' RACE reads, TCRdb lists one record per CDR3 protein. The data contain 550,000 to 700,000 distinct CDR3 sequences, under 20% of them singletons. The sequenced sample was PBMCs or a T cell subset sorted from them (not recorded which). The receptors shown here come from an adult woman who had mild COVID-19 (a few samples of this study predate the infection). Cell type and time point are not known.

The chain has TRBV11-3 and TRBJ2-1, with 8 nucleotides matching TRBD2. With V trimmed by 5 bases and J by 5 bases, 11 bases remained unmatched. CDR3 length: 16 amino acids. CDR1 is SGHNT and CDR2 is YENEEA in the germline V gene. The CDR3 loop reads CASSPRGRAGDNEQFF. CDR3 nucleotides: TGTGCCAGCAGCCCGAGGGGAAGAGCGGGGGACAATGAGCAGTTCTTC.

The chain carries TRBV7-2 and TRBJ2-1; 16 nucleotides match TRBD2. Trimming took 5 bases from V and 8 from J; bases not matched to a gene: 15. Germline CDR1 and CDR2: SGHTA and FQGNSA. CDR3 length: 19 residues. The DNA of the CDR3 is TGTGCCAGCAGCCCCGGGACTAGCGGGGGGGCGATTCTTTTGGATGAGCAGTTCTTC. Protein sequence: CASSPGTSGGAILLDEQFF.

This clonotype was counted a few times. This chain links TRBV18 with TRBJ1-2, with TRBD1 as a possible D gene (6 bases). This CDR3 has 14 amino acids. Germline CDR1 KGHSH, CDR2 LQKENI. V lost 0 bases, J lost 8 bases, and 13 bases lay in between. The CDR3 DNA is TGTGCCAGCTCACCACCGGGGACGACAGGAGGCTACACCTTC. This sequence encodes CASSPPGTTGGYTF.

This clonotype was seen more than once but under ten times. This chain connects TRBV9 to TRBJ2-7, with 10 bases aligning to TRBD1. The length of the CDR3 is 13 residues. The V segment lost 4 bases and the J segment 6 bases; nucleotides outside the gene matches: 4. Germline loops: CDR1 SGDLS, CDR2 YYNGEE. CDR3 region: CASSPTGGSEQYF. The CDR3 nucleotides are TGTGCCAGCAGCCCGACAGGGGGCTCCGAGCAGTACTTC.

This clonotype was picked up a small number of times. This chain uses TRBV15 with TRBJ2-1, with TRBD2 matching over 12 bases. Trimming cost V 3 bases and J 5 bases; bases outside gene matches: 5. The germline CDR1 and CDR2 sequences are LNHNV and YYDKDF (reference sequence). The CDR3 sequence is 16 residues long. The CDR3 DNA sequence: TGTGCCACCAGCAGCCGACTAGCGGGAGCAAACAATGAGCAGTTCTTC. This encodes CATSSRLAGANNEQFF.

This clonotype was picked up a small number of times. The chain joins TRBV9 to TRBJ2-1; D is unclear. V lost 3 bases, J lost 1 base, and 11 bases lay in between. The CDR3 spans 15 residues. CDR1 is SGDLS and CDR2 is YYNGEE in the germline V gene. The CDR3 DNA sequence: TGTGCCAGCAGCGCCGACGAGGTGTCCTACAATGAGCAGTTCTTC. Its protein is CASSADEVSYNEQFF.

This clonotype was detected only a few times. The gene calls are TRBV18 and TRBJ1-1, with a weak D call TRBD1 (5 bases). The CDR3 runs 13 residues. Trimming removed 3 bases at V and 5 bases at J, with 10 bases between. CDR1 and CDR2 (germline): KGHSH, LQKENI. CDR3 sequence (DNA): TGTGCCAGCTCACCTGCGGGGGATACTGAAGCTTTCTTT. It encodes CASSPAGDTEAFF.

V gene TRBV5-6 combines with J gene TRBJ1-6; 8 bases agree with TRBD1. The CDR3 is 15 amino acids. Germline lookup yields CDR1 SGHDT and CDR2 YYEEEE. V was clipped by 4 bases and J by 7 bases; unmatched bases: 7. The CDR3 is CASSQGQGTNSPLHF. DNA of the CDR3: TGTGCCAGCAGCCAAGGACAGGGAACCAATTCACCCCTCCACTTT.

V gene TRBV3-1 combines with J gene TRBJ1-1; D remains unclear. The CDR3 sequence is 11 residues long. Germline CDR1 LGHDT, CDR2 YNNKEL (reference sequence). V lost 7 bases and J lost 1, with 4 bases in between. CDR3: CASTSNTEAFF. As DNA, the CDR3 is TGTGCCAGCACCTCGAACACTGAAGCTTTCTTT.

This clonotype was recorded a few times. The genes are TRBV4-1 and TRBJ2-2; no clear D gene. The CDR3 contains 14 residues. Trimming took 4 bases from V and 3 from J, leaving 9 bases between them. Germline CDR1 reads MGHRA; CDR2 reads YSYEKL. The CDR3 DNA sequence: TGCGCCAGCAGCCCGTCCCCCGACACCGGGGAGCTGTTTTTT. As protein: CASSPSPDTGELFF.

This chain links TRBV10-3 with TRBJ2-1; D is ambiguous. CDR1 is ENHRY and CDR2 is SYGVKD in the germline V gene. The CDR3 is 14 residues long. V was pared by 4 bases and J by 2 bases, with 9 bases between. In DNA form, the CDR3 reads TGTGCCATCAGTGTGAAGACCACCTACAATGAGCAGTTCTTC. Amino acids: CAISVKTTYNEQFF.

The chain joins TRBV6-5 to TRBJ2-7; 8 bases are a match to TRBD2. The CDR3 consists of 15 residues. In germline, CDR1 is MNHEY, CDR2 SVGAGI. Losses at the gene ends were 6 bases for V and 5 bases for J; bases not matched to a gene: 12. CDR3 DNA: TGTGCCAGCAGCTACCATAGAAGCGGGAGAGACGAGCAGTACTTC. Its translation: CASSYHRSGRDEQYF.

The chain combines TRBV20-1 with TRBJ1-2, with D hard to call. Trimming left V 6 bases short and J 0 bases short, with 11 bases between. The CDR3 is 13 amino acids. Germline V gives CDR1 DFQATT, CDR2 SNEGSKA (reference sequence). CDR3 in amino acids: CSALSNTNYGYTF. The CDR3 DNA follows: TGCAGTGCCCTTTCCAACACTAACTATGGCTACACCTTC.

There are a few counts of this clonotype. This rearrangement joins TRBV7-2 to TRBJ2-1; TRBD2 matches 9 bases. The germline V gene encodes CDR1 SGHTA and CDR2 FQGNSA. The ends lost 7 bases at V and 7 bases at J; junction bases unmatched: 14. The CDR3 has 16 residues. CDR3 sequence (DNA): TGTGCCAGCATCTTCGGTAGAAGCGGGGGGAAGAATGAGCAGTTCTTC. As protein: CASIFGRSGGKNEQFF.

The chain links TRBV6-6 to TRBJ2-1, with 9 bases identical to TRBD1. The CDR3 runs to 14 residues. V lost 10 bases, J lost 8 bases, and 12 bases stayed unmatched. Germline V CDR1 and CDR2: MNHNY, SVGAGI (reference sequence). CDR3 loop: CATQTPGQGYEQFF. CDR3 bases: TGTGCCACCCAGACTCCGGGACAGGGCTATGAGCAGTTCTTC.

This clonotype turned up a few times. J is TRBJ2-2 and V is TRBV20-1, with TRBD2 identical over 9 bases. The CDR3 is 15 amino acids. Germline CDR1 and CDR2: DFQATT and SNEGSKA (reference sequence). The junction had 2 bases not matched to a gene; V was cut back by 3 bases and J by 0 bases. CDR3 coding DNA: TGCAGTGCTAGTCTAGCGGGATCGAACACCGGGGAGCTGTTTTTT. This sequence encodes CSASLAGSNTGELFF.

CDR3 in amino acids: CASSRWDSRSTDTQYF. Here the CDR3 DNA reads TGTGCCAGCAGCCGTTGGGATAGCCGGAGCACAGATACGCAGTATTTT. The rearrangement links TRBV7-2 to TRBJ2-3, with unresolved D. Trimming took off 5 bases at V and 0 bases at J, with 15 bases between the two ends. This CDR3 comprises 16 residues. CDR1 and CDR2 (germline): SGHTA, FQGNSA.

V is TRBV7-2 and J is TRBJ2-7, with D perhaps TRBD1 (5 bases). The CDR3 runs 13 residues. The germline V gene has CDR1 SGHTA and CDR2 FQGNSA. V lost 5 bases to trimming and J lost 5 bases, with 13 bases between them. As DNA, the CDR3 is TGTGCCAGCAGCCAAGGGGTTATCAACGAGCAGTACTTC. Its protein is CASSQGVINEQYF.

V is TRBV27 and J is TRBJ1-1; no clear D. Trimming cost V 2 bases and J 1 base, with 11 bases left between them. Germline V gives CDR1 MNHEY, CDR2 SMNVEV (reference sequence). The CDR3 runs 15 residues. The CDR3 DNA is TGTGCCAGCAGTTTAAGGCTCGAGGAGAACACTGAAGCTTTCTTT. Translating it yields CASSLRLEENTEAFF.

The J gene is TRBJ1-5, the V gene TRBV30; D gene uncertain. The germline V gene has CDR1 GTSNPN and CDR2 SVGIG (reference sequence). V dropped 6 bases and J dropped 4 bases, with 10 bases sitting between them. The CDR3 spans 12 residues. The CDR3 DNA is TGTGCCTGCCAAATTGGGAATCAGCCCCAGCATTTT. It specifies CACQIGNQPQHF.

The V and J genes are TRBV6-1 and TRBJ2-7, with D possibly TRBD2 on 7 matching bases. With 7 bases removed from V and 5 bases from J, the gap between germline ends came to 18 bases. The CDR3 runs to 14 residues. The V gene's germline CDR1 is MNHNS and CDR2 SASEGT. The CDR3 sequence: CASTKWGGVDEQYF. As DNA, the CDR3 is TGTGCCAGCACCAAGTGGGGGGGCGTCGACGAGCAGTACTTC.

This chain links TRBV6-5 with TRBJ1-1, with 10 bases identical to TRBD1. Germline V gene data show CDR1 as MNHEY and CDR2 as SVGAGI. J lost 1 base, V lost 3 bases, and 8 bases had no gene match. The CDR3 spans 17 residues. The CDR3 spells CASSYSGTGVANTEAFF. For the CDR3, the DNA is TGTGCCAGCAGTTATTCTGGGACAGGGGTGGCGAACACTGAAGCTTTCTTT.

V is TRBV29-1 and J is TRBJ2-1, with 9 bases aligning to TRBD1. This CDR3 contains 15 residues. After removal of 0 bases from V and 4 bases from J, the junction contained 4 bases not matched to a gene. Germline lookup yields CDR1 SQVTM and CDR2 ANQGSEA. The CDR3 loop is CSVEETGGAYNEQFF. In DNA form, the CDR3 reads TGCAGCGTTGAAGAAACAGGGGGCGCTTACAATGAGCAGTTCTTC.

A few counts support this clonotype. V is TRBV5-1 and J is TRBJ2-5; TRBD2 is a possible D gene (5 bases). Per the germline V gene, CDR1 is SGHRS and CDR2 is YFSETQ. With 3 bases removed from V and 4 bases from J, the gap between germline ends came to 16 bases. The CDR3 consists of 15 residues. The DNA for the CDR3 is TGCGCCAGCAGCTCCTACACGGGGAGTACAGAGACCCAGTACTTC. It codes for CASSSYTGSTETQYF.